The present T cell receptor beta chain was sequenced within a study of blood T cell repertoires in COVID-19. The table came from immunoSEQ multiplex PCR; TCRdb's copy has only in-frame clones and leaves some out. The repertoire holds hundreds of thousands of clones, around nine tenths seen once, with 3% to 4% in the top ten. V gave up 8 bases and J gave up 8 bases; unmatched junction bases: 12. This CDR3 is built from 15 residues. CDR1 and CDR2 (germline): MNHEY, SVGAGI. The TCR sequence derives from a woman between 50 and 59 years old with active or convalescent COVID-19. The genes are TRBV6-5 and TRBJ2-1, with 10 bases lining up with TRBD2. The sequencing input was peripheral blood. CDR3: CASSLLAAGGHEQFF. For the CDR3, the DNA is TGTGCCAGCTCTTTATTGGCAGCGGGAGGGCATGAGCAGTTCTTC.